Following are 15 T cell receptor beta chains from one sample sequenced in a study of blood T cells in healthy people across ages. The use of a sample-barcoded 5' primer and a J-beta primer mix characterized a second PCR of 7 to 11 cycles. TCRdb reprocessed the 5' RACE reads with MiXCR, giving one entry per CDR3 protein. The table has some 1.4 million distinct CDR3 sequences, 35% to 45% seen once. Specimen: blood. The receptors were sampled from a woman between 18 and 30 years old in good health.

This clonotype occurred a few times. Here the CDR3 reads CASSQGLLMETQYF. In DNA, the CDR3 is TGCGCCAGCAGCCAGGGTCTATTGATGGAGACCCAGTACTTC. The chain recombines TRBV4-1 with TRBJ2-5; no clear D gene. Germline V gives CDR1 MGHRA, CDR2 YSYEKL. V lost 3 bases to trimming and J lost 5 bases, with 13 bases between them. The CDR3 contains 14 residues.

This chain connects TRBV5-1 to TRBJ2-3; 15 bases align to TRBD2. The CDR3 has 20 residues. Germline CDR1 reads SGHRS; CDR2 reads YFSETQ. The trim removed 4 bases at V and 1 base at J, leaving 13 bases unmatched. CDR3 in amino acids: CASSAPGTSGRPRGTDTQYF. The CDR3 bases are TGCGCCAGCAGCGCCCCCGGGACTAGCGGGAGGCCCCGGGGCACAGATACGCAGTATTTT.

The sample holds a few counts of this clonotype. This sequence joins TRBV4-1 and TRBJ1-2, with D hard to call. The CDR3 has 16 residues. Trimming cost V 1 base and J 1 base, with 13 bases left between them. CDR1 and CDR2 (germline): MGHRA, YSYEKL. CDR3 sequence: CASSQGLRVVNYGYTF. The CDR3 nucleotides are TGCGCCAGCAGCCAAGGCCTGAGGGTTGTTAACTATGGCTACACCTTC.

The chain carries TRBV11-2 and TRBJ2-4; 8 positions match TRBD1. Germline values: CDR1 SGHAT, CDR2 FQNNGV. The CDR3 runs 15 residues. V shed 1 base and J 5 bases; nucleotides not matched to a gene: 4. CDR3 DNA: TGTGCCAGCAGCTTAGCGGCAGGGGGCGAAAACATTCAGTACTTC. Translated, it gives CASSLAAGGENIQYF.

J is TRBJ2-5 and V is TRBV27; possible D gene TRBD1, 5 bases. Per germline, CDR1 MNHEY and CDR2 SMNVEV (reference sequence). The V end was cut by 0 bases, the J end by 5 bases, with 16 bases between. The CDR3 runs to 16 residues. The CDR3 reads CASSLSKGFVLETQYF. The CDR3 nucleotides are TGTGCCAGCAGTTTATCGAAGGGGTTCGTGTTGGAGACCCAGTACTTC.

The chain links TRBV7-6 to TRBJ2-3, with 7 positions matching TRBD2. Germline assignment: CDR1 SGHVS and CDR2 FNYEAQ. This CDR3 region has 15 residues. Trimming at V came to 0 bases and at J to 2 bases, leaving 2 bases not matched to a gene. The CDR3, as DNA: TGTGCCAGCAGCTTAGCAGCGGGGCCCACAGATACGCAGTATTTT. It yields the protein CASSLAAGPTDTQYF.

The V call is TRBV20-1, the J call TRBJ2-3, with D perhaps being TRBD1 or TRBD2 (5 bases each). The CDR3 runs 14 residues. The germline V and J ends were trimmed by 0 bases and 5 bases, with 12 bases remaining between them. From germline, CDR1 is DFQATT and CDR2 SNEGSKA (reference sequence). The DNA for the CDR3 is TGCAGTGCTAGAGATTGGGACGGGTTAGATACGCAGTATTTT. Translating it yields CSARDWDGLDTQYF.

J is TRBJ2-1 and V is TRBV10-3, with D maybe TRBD2 (6 bases). The ends were cut back, 4 bases at V and 7 bases at J, with 17 bases in the middle. This CDR3 spans 15 amino acids. The germline V gene encodes CDR1 ENHRY and CDR2 SYGVKD. The CDR3 coding sequence is TGTGCCATCAGTGTGCAGGCGGGGCCCGGGAATGAGCAGTTCTTC. It yields the protein CAISVQAGPGNEQFF.

This clonotype showed up just a few times. The chain couples TRBV29-1 to TRBJ2-7; 8 nucleotides line up with TRBD1. The ends lost 4 bases at V and 7 bases at J; junction bases unmatched: 12. Germline CDR1 SQVTM, CDR2 ANQGSEA. The CDR3 spans 14 residues. The CDR3 loop is CSVARDRGYNEQYF. CDR3 sequence (DNA): TGCAGCGTTGCCCGAGACAGGGGTTACAATGAGCAGTACTTC.

This chain links TRBV10-3 with TRBJ2-1, with D unresolved. Trimming removed 7 bases at V and 0 bases at J, with 7 bases between. Germline CDR1 and CDR2: ENHRY and SYGVKD. This CDR3 has 13 residues. CDR3 residues: CAIIPSSYNEQFF. The DNA for the CDR3 is TGTGCCATCATTCCGAGCTCCTACAATGAGCAGTTCTTC.

This chain connects TRBV7-9 to TRBJ1-5, with 7 bases matching TRBD1. The CDR3 contains 16 residues. Germline CDR1 is SEHNR and CDR2 is FQNEAQ (reference sequence). The V gene end was trimmed by 5 bases and the J gene end by 3 bases; junction bases not matched to a gene: 10. The CDR3 DNA is TGTGCCAGCAGCCCCCTGGACAGGAGCTACAATCAGCCCCAGCATTTT. Protein: CASSPLDRSYNQPQHF.

For this clonotype: A much larger clone lies a single base off, so this may be a read error. This chain uses TRBV5-1 with TRBJ2-1; TRBD2 is a possible D gene (6 bases). Germline values: CDR1 SGHRS, CDR2 YFSETQ. The CDR3 length is 15 residues. V was shortened by 5 bases and J by 4 bases, with 16 bases between the two germline ends. The CDR3 spells CASSVWGEKYNEQFF. The CDR3 coding sequence is TGCGCCAGCAGTGTGTGGGGGGAAAAATACAATGAGCAGTTCTTC. The entire variable domain, with the rest obtained from reference TRBV5-1 and TRBJ2-1, is as follows: KAGVTQTPRYLIKTRGQQVTLSCSPISGHRSVSWYQQTPGQGLQFLFEYFSETQRNKGNFPGRFSGRQFSNSRSEMNVSTLELGDSALYLCASSVWGEKYNEQFFGPGTRLTVL.

This clonotype was counted a few times. V and J are TRBV27 and TRBJ2-7, with D hard to call. Germline lookup yields CDR1 MNHEY and CDR2 SMNVEV (reference sequence). V was pared by 3 bases and J by 3 bases, with 9 bases between. CDR3 length: 13 residues. The CDR3 protein is CASSFGDVYEQYF. The DNA for the CDR3 is TGTGCCAGCAGTTTTGGGGATGTCTACGAGCAGTACTTC.

The V and J genes are TRBV14 and TRBJ1-2; no reliable D call. The length of the CDR3 is 13 residues. CDR1 is SGHDN, CDR2 FVKESK, per germline. V was cut by 5 bases and J by 4 bases, with 11 bases left in between. The CDR3 loop reads CASSISLAYGYTF. Here the CDR3 DNA reads TGTGCCAGCAGCATCAGTCTGGCCTATGGCTACACCTTC. Filled out from reference TRBV14 and TRBJ1-2, the complete variable domain reads EAGVTQFPSHSVIEKGQTVTLRCDPISGHDNLYWYRRVMGKEIKFLLHFVKESKQDESGMPNNRFLAERTGGTYSTLKVQPAELEDSGVYFCASSISLAYGYTFGSGTRLTVV.

The chain combines TRBV5-1 with TRBJ2-3; D may be TRBD2 (6 bases). The CDR3 runs to 15 residues. Germline V gene sequence: CDR1 SGHRS, CDR2 YFSETQ. Trimming cost V 4 bases and J 2 bases, with 14 bases left between them. CDR3 in DNA: TGCGCCAGCAGCGCGGGACGAGTGCTCACAGATACGCAGTATTTT. This gives the protein CASSAGRVLTDTQYF.